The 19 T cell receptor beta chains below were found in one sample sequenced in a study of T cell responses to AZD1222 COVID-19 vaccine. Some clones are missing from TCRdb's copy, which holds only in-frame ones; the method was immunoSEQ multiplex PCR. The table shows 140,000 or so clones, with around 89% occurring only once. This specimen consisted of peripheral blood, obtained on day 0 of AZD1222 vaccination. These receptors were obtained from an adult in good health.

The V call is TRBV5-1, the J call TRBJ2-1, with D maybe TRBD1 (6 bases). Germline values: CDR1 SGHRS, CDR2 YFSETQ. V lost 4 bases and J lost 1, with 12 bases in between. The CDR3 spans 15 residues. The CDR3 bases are TGCGCCAGCAGCAGACAGGTTCGTTCCTACAATGAGCAGTTCTTC. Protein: CASSRQVRSYNEQFF.

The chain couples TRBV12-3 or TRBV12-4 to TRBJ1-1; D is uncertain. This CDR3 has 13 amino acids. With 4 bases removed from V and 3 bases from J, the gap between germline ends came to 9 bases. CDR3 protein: CASSSGVYTEAFF. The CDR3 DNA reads TGTGCCAGCAGTTCTGGGGTTTACACTGAAGCTTTCTTT.

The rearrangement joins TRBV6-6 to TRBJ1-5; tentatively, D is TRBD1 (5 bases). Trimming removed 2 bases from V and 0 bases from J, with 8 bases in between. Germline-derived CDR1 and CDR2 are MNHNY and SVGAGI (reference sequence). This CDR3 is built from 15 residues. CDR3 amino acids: CASSYGTGSNQPQHF. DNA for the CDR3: TGTGCCAGCAGTTACGGGACGGGTAGCAATCAGCCCCAGCATTTT.

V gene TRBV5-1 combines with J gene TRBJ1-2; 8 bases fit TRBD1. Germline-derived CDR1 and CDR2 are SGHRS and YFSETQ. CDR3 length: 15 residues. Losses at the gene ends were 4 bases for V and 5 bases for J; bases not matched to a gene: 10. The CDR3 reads CASSRTVDRDYGYTF. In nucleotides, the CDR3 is TGCGCCAGCAGCCGTACCGTGGACAGGGATTATGGCTACACCTTC.

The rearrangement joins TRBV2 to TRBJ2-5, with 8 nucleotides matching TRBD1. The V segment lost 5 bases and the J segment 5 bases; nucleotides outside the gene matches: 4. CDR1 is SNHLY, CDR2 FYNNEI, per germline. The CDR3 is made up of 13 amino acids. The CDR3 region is CASSWTGRETQYF. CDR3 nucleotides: TGTGCCAGCAGTTGGACAGGGAGGGAGACCCAGTACTTC.

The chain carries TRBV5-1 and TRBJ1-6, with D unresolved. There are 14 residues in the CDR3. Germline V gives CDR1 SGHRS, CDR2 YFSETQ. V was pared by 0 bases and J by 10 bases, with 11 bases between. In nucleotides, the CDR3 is TGCGCCAGCAGCTTGGGCGAGGGCTTCTCACCCCTCCACTTT. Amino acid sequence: CASSLGEGFSPLHF.

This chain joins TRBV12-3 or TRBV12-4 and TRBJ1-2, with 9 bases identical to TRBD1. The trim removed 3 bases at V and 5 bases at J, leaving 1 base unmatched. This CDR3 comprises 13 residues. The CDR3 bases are TGTGCCAGCAGTTTCGGGACAGGGTATGGCTACACCTTC. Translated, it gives CASSFGTGYGYTF.

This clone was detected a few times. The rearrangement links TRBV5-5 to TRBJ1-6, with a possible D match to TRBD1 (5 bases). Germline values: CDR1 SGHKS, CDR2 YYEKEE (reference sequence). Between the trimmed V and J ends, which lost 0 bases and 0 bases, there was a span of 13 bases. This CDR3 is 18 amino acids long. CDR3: CASSLDPFQGSYNSPLHF. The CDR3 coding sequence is TGTGCCAGCAGCTTGGATCCATTTCAGGGCTCCTATAATTCACCCCTCCACTTT. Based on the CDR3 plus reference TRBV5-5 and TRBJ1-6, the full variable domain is DAGVTQSPTHLIKTRGQQVTLRCSPISGHKSVSWYQQVLGQGPQFIFQYYEKEERGRGNFPDRFSARQFPNYSSELNVNALLLGDSALYLCASSLDPFQGSYNSPLHFGNGTRLTVT.

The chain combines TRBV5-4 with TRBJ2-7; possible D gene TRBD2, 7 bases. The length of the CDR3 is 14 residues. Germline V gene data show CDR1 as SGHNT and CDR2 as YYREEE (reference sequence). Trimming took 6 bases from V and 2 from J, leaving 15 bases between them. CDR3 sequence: CASTFGGGPYEQYF. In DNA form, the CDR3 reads TGTGCCAGCACCTTTGGGGGGGGGCCCTACGAGCAGTACTTC.

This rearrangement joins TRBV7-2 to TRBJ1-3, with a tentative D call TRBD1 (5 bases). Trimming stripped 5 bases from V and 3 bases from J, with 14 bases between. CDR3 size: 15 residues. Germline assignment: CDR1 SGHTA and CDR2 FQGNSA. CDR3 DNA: TGTGCCAGCAGCCGGGGGAGGCTGCATGGAAACACCATATATTTT. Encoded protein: CASSRGRLHGNTIYF.

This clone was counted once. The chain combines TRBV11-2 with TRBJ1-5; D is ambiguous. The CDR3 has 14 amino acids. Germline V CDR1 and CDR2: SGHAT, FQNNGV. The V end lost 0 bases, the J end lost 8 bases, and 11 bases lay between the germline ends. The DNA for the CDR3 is TGTGCCAGCAGCTTAGAGGCCCTTGGAAAGCCCCAGCATTTT. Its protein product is CASSLEALGKPQHF. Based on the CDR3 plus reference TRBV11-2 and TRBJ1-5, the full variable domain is EAGVAQSPRYKIIEKRQSVAFWCNPISGHATLYWYQQILGQGPKLLIQFQNNGVVDDSQLPKDRFSAERLKGVDSTLKIQPAKLEDSAVYLCASSLEALGKPQHFGDGTRLSIL.

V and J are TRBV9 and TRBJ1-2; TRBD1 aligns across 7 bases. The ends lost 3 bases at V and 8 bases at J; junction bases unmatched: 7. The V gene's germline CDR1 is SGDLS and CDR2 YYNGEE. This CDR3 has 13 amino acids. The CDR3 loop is CASSETGYRGYTF. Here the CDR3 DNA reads TGTGCCAGCAGCGAGACAGGGTATCGGGGCTACACCTTC. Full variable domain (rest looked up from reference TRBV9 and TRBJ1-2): DSGVTQTPKHLITATGQRVTLRCSPRSGDLSVYWYQQSLDQGLQFLIQYYNGEERAKGNILERFSAQQFPDLHSELNLSSLELGDSALYFCASSETGYRGYTFGSGTRLTVV.

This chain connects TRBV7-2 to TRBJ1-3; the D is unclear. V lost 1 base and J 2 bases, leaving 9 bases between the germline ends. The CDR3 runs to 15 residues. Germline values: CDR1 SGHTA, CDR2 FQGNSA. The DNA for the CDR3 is TGTGCCAGCAGCTTAGAGGGTTCCCCTGGAAACACCATATATTTT. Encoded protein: CASSLEGSPGNTIYF.

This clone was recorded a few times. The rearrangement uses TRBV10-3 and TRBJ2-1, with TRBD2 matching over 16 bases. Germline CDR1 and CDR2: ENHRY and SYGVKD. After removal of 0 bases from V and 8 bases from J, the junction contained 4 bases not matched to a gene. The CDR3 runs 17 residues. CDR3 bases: TGTGCCATCAGTGAGTCGACCGGGACTAGCGGGGGGGATGAGCAGTTCTTC. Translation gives CAISESTGTSGGDEQFF.

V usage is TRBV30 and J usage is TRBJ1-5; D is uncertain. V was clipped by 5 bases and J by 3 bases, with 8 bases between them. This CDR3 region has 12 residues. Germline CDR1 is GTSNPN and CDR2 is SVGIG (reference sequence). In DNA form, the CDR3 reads TGTGCCTGGGGACGGTTCAATCAGCCCCAGCATTTT. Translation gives CAWGRFNQPQHF.

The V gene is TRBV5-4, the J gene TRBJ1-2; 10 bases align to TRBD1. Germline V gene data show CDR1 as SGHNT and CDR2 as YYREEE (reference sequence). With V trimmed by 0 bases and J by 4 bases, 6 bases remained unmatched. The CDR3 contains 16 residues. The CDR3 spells CASSLGTGGDGYGYTF. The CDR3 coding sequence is TGTGCCAGCAGCTTGGGGACAGGGGGTGATGGCTATGGCTACACCTTC.

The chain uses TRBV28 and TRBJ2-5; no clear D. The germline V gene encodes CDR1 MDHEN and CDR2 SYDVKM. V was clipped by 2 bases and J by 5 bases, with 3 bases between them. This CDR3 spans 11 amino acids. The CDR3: CASSLQETQYF. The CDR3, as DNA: TGTGCCAGCAGTTTACAGGAGACCCAGTACTTC.

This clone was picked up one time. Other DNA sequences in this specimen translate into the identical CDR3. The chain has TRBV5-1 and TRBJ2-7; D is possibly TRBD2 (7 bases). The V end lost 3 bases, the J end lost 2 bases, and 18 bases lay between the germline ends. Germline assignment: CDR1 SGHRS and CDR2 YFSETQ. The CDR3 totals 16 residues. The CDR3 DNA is TGCGCCAGCAGCTGGGGGGGGCGGGGGCGCACCTACGAGCAGTACTTC. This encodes CASSWGGRGRTYEQYF.

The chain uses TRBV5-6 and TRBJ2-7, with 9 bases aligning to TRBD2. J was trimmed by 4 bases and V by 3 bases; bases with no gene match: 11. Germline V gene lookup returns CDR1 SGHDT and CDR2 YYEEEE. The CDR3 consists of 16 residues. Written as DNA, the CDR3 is TGTGCCAGCAGCTCACAAGTTCCTAGCGGGAAGTACGAGCAGTACTTC. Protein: CASSSQVPSGKYEQYF.